This T cell receptor (beta chain) was recorded in a study of CXCR4 blockade with PD-1 therapy in pancreatic cancer. Broader study findings: Intratumoral clonality (mean approximately 0.13) exceeded healthy blood (roughly 0.05) but did not track survival.

The protocol was immunoSEQ multiplex PCR, while the TCRdb copy is restricted to in-frame clones and leaves out a portion. The data show thousands of clones, approximately 40% seen once. Remarks on this clone: Its antigen is undetermined.

Trimming pared 0 bases from V and 2 bases from J, leaving 11 bases between. CDR1 and CDR2 from the germline V gene are LNHNV and YYDKDF (reference sequence). The CDR3 has 16 residues. The sequencing sample was made of tumor tissue. The chain recombines TRBV15 with TRBJ1-5, with TRBD1 as a possible D gene (5 bases). This receptor was taken from a human donor with pancreatic ductal adenocarcinoma. The chain's CDR3 is CATSRDQGWGNQPQHF. The CDR3 nucleotides read TGTGCCACCAGCAGAGATCAGGGTTGGGGCAATCAGCCCCAGCATTTT.